A selection of T cell receptor beta chains follows, all from one sample in a study of blood T cells in healthy people across ages. TCRdb ran MiXCR on the 5' RACE reads and lists one entry per CDR3 protein. This table holds some 1.8 million distinct CDR3 sequences, around 42% found once. The sequencing input was blood. The receptors here all came from a human donor in good health. CDR3s include the opening cysteine and the closing phenylalanine or tryptophan. Fields, in order: V gene, J gene, clone size, D gene, CDR3 DNA, CDR3 protein. A D gene is named only where the DNA matches it firmly. Only some rows state a clone size, as once, few, many or a class for expanded clones.

>TRBV29-1|TRBJ2-1|NA|TRBD1
TGCAGCGTTGAAATCCATGGACAGGGGTACAATGAGCAGTTCTTC
CSVEIHGQGYNEQFF
>TRBV6-2/TRBV6-3|TRBJ1-4|NA|NA
TGTGCCAGTCAGTGGGCCCGGGCCGAAAAACTGTTTTTT
CASQWARAEKLFF
>TRBV5-5|TRBJ2-3|few|TRBD1
TGTGCCAGCAGCTTGGTTCCTTCGGGACAGGGTACGAGCACAGATACGCAGTATTTT
CASSLVPSGQGTSTDTQYF
>TRBV5-4|TRBJ2-1|NA|TRBD1
TGTGCCAGCAGCTCCGGGACAGTCCTATACAATGAGCAGTTCTTC
CASSSGTVLYNEQFF
>TRBV3-1|TRBJ2-6|few|NA
TGTGCCAGCAGCCCCTACGGACGGAGCTCTGGGGCCAACGTCCCGACTTTC
CASSPYGRSSGANVPTF
>TRBV7-2|TRBJ2-6|NA|TRBD1
TGTGCCAGCAGCCTCCTACTTGGACAGGGGCCTGGGGCCAACGTCCTGACTTTC
CASSLLLGQGPGANVLTF
>TRBV7-9|TRBJ2-7|few|NA
TGTGCCAGCAGCTTAGATGCCGGGTTCCGGGACGAGCAGTACTTC
CASSLDAGFRDEQYF
>TRBV20-1|TRBJ2-3|NA|NA
TGCAGTGCTGGGGGTAGCGGCACAGATACGCAGTATTTT
CSAGGSGTDTQYF
>TRBV12-3/TRBV12-4|TRBJ2-3|once|TRBD2
TGTGCCAGCTCTTACCTAGCGGGGGGGAGCGATACGCAGTATTTT
CASSYLAGGSDTQYF
>TRBV9|TRBJ1-6|few|TRBD1
TGTGCCAGCAGCGTAGGGACAGGAACGAATTCACCCCTCCACTTT
CASSVGTGTNSPLHF